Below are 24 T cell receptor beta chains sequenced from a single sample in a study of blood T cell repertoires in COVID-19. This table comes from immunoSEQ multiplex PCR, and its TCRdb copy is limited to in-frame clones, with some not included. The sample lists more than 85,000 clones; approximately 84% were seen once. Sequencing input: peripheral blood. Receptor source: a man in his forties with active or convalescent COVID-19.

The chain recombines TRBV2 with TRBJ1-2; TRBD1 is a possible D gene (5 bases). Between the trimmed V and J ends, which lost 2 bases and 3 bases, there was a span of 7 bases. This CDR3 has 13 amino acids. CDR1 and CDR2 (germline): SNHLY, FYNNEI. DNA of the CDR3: TGTGCCAGCAGTGAAATAGGGGACTATGGCTACACCTTC. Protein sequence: CASSEIGDYGYTF.

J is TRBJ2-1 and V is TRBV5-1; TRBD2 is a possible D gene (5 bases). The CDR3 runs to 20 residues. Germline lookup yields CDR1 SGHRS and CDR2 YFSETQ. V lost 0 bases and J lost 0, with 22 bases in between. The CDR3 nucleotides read TGCGCCAGCAGCTTGGGGAGGAGAGGGCAATCCGCGGACTCCTACAATGAGCAGTTCTTC. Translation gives CASSLGRRGQSADSYNEQFF. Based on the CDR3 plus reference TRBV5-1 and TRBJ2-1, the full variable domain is KAGVTQTPRYLIKTRGQQVTLSCSPISGHRSVSWYQQTPGQGLQFLFEYFSETQRNKGNFPGRFSGRQFSNSRSEMNVSTLELGDSALYLCASSLGRRGQSADSYNEQFFGPGTRLTVL.

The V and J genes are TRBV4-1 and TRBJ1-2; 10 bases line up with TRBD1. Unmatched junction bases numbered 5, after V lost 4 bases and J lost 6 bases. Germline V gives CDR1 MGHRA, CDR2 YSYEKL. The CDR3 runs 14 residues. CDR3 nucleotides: TGCGCCAGCAGCCTTGACAGGGGGCAAGATGGCTACACCTTC. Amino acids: CASSLDRGQDGYTF.

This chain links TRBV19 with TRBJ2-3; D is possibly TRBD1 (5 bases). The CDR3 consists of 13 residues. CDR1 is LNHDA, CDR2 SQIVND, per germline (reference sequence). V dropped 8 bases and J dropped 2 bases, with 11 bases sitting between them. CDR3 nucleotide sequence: TGTGCCAGTGCCAAGGGGCTCACAGATACGCAGTATTTT. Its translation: CASAKGLTDTQYF.

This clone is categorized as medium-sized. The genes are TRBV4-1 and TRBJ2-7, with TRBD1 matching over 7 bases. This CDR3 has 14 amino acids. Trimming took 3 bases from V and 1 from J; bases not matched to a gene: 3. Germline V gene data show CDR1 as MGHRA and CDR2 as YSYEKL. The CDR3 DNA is TGCGCCAGCAGCCACGGACAGGCATCCTACGAGCAGTACTTC. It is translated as CASSHGQASYEQYF.

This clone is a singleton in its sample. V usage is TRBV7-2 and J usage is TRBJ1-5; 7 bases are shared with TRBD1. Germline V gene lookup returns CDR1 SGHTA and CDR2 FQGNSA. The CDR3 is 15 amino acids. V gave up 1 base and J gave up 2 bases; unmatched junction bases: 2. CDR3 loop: CASSLEGGGNQPQHF. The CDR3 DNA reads TGTGCCAGCAGCTTAGAAGGGGGCGGCAATCAGCCCCAGCATTTT.

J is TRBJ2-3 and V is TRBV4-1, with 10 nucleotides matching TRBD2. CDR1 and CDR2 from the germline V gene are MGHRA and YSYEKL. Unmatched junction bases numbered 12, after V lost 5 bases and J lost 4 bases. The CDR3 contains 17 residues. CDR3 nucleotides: TGCGCCAGCAGCTACCCCGGGACTAGCGATCCGGCAGATACGCAGTATTTT. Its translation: CASSYPGTSDPADTQYF.

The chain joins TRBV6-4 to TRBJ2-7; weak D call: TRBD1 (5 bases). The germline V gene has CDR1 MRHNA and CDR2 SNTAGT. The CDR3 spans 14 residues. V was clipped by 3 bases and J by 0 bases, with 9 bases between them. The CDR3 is CASSEDGHSYEQYF. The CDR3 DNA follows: TGTGCCAGCAGTGAAGACGGACACTCCTACGAGCAGTACTTC.

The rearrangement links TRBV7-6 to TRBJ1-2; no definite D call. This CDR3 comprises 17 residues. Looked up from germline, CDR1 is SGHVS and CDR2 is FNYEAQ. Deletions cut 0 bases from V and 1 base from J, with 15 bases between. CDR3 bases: TGTGCCAGCAGCTTAGCCGTGAGGGCAGAGGGTAACTATGGCTACACCTTC. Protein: CASSLAVRAEGNYGYTF.

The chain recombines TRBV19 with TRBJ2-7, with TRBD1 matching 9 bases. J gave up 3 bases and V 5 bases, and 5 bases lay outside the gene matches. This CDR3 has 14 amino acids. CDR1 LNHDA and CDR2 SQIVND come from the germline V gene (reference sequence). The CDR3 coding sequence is TGTGCCAGTAGTCCGGGACAGGGAGTCTACGAGCAGTACTTC. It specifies CASSPGQGVYEQYF.

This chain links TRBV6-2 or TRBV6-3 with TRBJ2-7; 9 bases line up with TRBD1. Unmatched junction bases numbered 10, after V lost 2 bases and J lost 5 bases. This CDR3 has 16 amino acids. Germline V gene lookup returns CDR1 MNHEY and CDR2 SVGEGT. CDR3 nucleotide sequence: TGTGCCAGCAGTTACCCCCCACAGGGGGCTCCCCACGAGCAGTACTTC. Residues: CASSYPPQGAPHEQYF.

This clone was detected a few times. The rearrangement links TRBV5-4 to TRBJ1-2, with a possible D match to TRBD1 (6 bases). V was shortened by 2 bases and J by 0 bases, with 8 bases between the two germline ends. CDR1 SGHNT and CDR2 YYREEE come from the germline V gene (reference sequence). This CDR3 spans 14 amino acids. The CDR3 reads CASSFGQTNYGYTF. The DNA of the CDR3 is TGTGCCAGCAGCTTCGGACAGACTAACTATGGCTACACCTTC.

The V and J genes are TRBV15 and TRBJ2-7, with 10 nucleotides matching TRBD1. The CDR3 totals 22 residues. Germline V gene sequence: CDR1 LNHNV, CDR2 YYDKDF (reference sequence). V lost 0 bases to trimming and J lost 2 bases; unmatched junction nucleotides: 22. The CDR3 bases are TGTGCCACCAGCAGAGATCTTATTCTCCGTCCCGGGACAGGGGATGGTACCTACGAGCAGTACTTC. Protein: CATSRDLILRPGTGDGTYEQYF. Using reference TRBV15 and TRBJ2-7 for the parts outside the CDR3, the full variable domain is DAMVIQNPRYQVTQFGKPVTLSCSQTLNHNVMYWYQQKSSQAPKLLFHYYDKDFNNEADTPDNFQSRRPNTSFCFLDIRSPGLGDTAMYLCATSRDLILRPGTGDGTYEQYFGPGTRLTVT.

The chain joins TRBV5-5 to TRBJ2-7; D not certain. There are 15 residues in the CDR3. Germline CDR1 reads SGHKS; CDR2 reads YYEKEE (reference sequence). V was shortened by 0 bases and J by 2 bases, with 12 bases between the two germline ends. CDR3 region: CASSLALALTYEQYF. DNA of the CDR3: TGTGCCAGCAGCTTGGCTTTGGCCCTGACCTACGAGCAGTACTTC.

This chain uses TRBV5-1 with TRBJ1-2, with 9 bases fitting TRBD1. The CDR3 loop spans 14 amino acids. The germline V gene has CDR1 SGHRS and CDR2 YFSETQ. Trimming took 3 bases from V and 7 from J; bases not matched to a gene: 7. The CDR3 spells CASSSGQGIGGYTF. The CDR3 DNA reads TGCGCCAGCAGCTCGGGACAGGGAATAGGTGGCTACACCTTC.

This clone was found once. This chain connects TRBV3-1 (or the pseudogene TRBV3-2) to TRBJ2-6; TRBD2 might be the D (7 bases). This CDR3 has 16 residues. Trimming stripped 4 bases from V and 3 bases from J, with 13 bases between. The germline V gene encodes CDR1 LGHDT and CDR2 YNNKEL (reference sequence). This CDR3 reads CASSLKGGIGANVLTF. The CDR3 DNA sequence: TGTGCCAGCAGCCTCAAGGGGGGGATTGGGGCCAACGTCCTGACTTTC.

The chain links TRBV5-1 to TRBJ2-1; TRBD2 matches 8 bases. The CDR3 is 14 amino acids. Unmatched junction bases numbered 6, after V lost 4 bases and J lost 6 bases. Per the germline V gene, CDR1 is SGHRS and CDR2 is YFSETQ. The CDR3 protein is CASSGTRAGNEQFF. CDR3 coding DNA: TGCGCCAGCAGCGGGACTAGGGCCGGCAATGAGCAGTTCTTC.

The CDR3 DNA reads TGTGCCAGCAGCAAACGGGGACAGGGTAACTATGGCTACACCTTC. This encodes CASSKRGQGNYGYTF. V usage is TRBV21-1 and J usage is TRBJ1-2; the table calls TRBD1, which could not be checked here. TRBV21-1 is an annotated pseudogene. The CDR3 is 15 residues long.

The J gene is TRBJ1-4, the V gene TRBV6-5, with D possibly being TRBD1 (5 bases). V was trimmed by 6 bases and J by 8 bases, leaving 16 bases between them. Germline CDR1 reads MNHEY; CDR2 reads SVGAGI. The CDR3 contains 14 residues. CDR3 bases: TGTGCCAGCAGGTCCCATGGAGCAGGGGAAAAACTGTTTTTT. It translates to CASRSHGAGEKLFF.

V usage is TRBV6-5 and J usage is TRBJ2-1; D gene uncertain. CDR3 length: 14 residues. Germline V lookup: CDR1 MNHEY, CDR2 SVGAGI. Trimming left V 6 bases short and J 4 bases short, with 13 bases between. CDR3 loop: CASSSKAAYNEQFF. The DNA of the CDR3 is TGTGCCAGCAGCTCCAAGGCGGCTTACAATGAGCAGTTCTTC.

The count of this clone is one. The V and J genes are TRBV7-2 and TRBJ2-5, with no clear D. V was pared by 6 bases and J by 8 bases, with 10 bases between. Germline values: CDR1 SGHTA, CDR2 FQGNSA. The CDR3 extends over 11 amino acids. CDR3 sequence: CASRVQSTQYF. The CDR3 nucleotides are TGTGCCAGCAGGGTCCAAAGCACCCAGTACTTC.

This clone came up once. The CDR3 region has the DNA TGTGCCAGTAGGATACAGGGCGTCGATTCACCCCTCCACTTT. Translating gives CASRIQGVDSPLHF. The V call is TRBV19, the J call TRBJ1-6; maybe TRBD1 (6 bases). The CDR3 contains 14 residues. The germline gives CDR1 LNHDA, CDR2 SQIVND (reference sequence). V was shortened by 6 bases and J by 8 bases, with 14 bases between the two germline ends.

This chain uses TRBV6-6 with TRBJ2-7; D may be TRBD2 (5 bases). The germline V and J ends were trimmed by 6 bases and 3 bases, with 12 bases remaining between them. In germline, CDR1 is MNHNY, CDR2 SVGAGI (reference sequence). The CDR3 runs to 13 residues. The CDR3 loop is CASSLALVYEQYF. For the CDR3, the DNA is TGTGCCAGCAGCCTAGCTTTGGTCTACGAGCAGTACTTC.

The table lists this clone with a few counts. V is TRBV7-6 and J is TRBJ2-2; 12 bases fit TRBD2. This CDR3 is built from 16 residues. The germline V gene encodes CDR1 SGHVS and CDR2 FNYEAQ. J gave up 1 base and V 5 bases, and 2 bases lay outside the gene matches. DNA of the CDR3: TGTGCCAGCAGCCCGACTAGCGGGGGGAACACCGGGGAGCTGTTTTTT. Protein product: CASSPTSGGNTGELFF. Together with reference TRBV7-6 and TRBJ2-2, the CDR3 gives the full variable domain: GAGVSQSPRYKVTKRGQDVALRCDPISGHVSLYWYRQALGQGPEFLTYFNYEAQQDKSGLPNDRFSAERPEGSISTLTIQRTEQRDSAMYRCASSPTSGGNTGELFFGEGSRLTVL.